Following are 25 T cell receptor beta chains from one sample sequenced in a study of blood T cells in healthy people across ages. It was with a sample-barcoded 5' primer and a J-beta primer mix that a second PCR of roughly 7 to 12 cycles was run. TCRdb processed the 5' RACE reads anew with MiXCR; each CDR3 protein has one entry. This sample has 550,000 to 650,000 distinct CDR3 sequences; roughly 30% occur once, and the top ten carry 15% to 19%. Sequenced: blood. The receptors shown here come from a woman of 80 years or more in good health.

This clonotype appeared a few times. The gene calls are TRBV12-3 or TRBV12-4 and TRBJ1-2; 7 bases fit TRBD1. Trimming cost V 5 bases and J 6 bases; bases outside gene matches: 9. This CDR3 region has 14 residues. CDR3 sequence (DNA): TGTGCCAGCAGTATTGGACAGGATCAAAATGGCTACACCTTC. Encoded protein: CASSIGQDQNGYTF.

This clonotype showed up just a few times. This rearrangement joins TRBV7-2 to TRBJ2-5; 11 bases line up with TRBD1. V shed 4 bases and J 5 bases; nucleotides not matched to a gene: 6. Germline V CDR1 and CDR2: SGHTA, FQGNSA. CDR3 length: 15 amino acids. The CDR3 spells CASSSGQGARETQYF. CDR3 DNA sequence: TGTGCCAGCAGCTCCGGACAGGGGGCGAGGGAGACCCAGTACTTC.

This clonotype occurred many times. The chain links TRBV7-7 to TRBJ2-3; D is undetermined. This CDR3 spans 13 amino acids. The germline V gene encodes CDR1 SSHAT and CDR2 FNYEAQ (reference sequence). V was clipped by 5 bases and J by 5 bases, with 11 bases between them. CDR3: CASSERVIDTQYF. The CDR3 region has the DNA TGTGCCAGCAGCGAACGAGTAATAGATACGCAGTATTTT. The full variable domain, completed using reference TRBV7-7 and TRBJ2-3, is GAGVSQSPRYKVTKRGQDVTLRCDPISSHATLYWYQQALGQGPEFLTYFNYEAQPDKSGLPSDRFSAERPEGSISTLTIQRTEQRDSAMYRCASSERVIDTQYFGPGTRLTVL.

This clonotype was detected ten times or more. The chain links TRBV30 to TRBJ2-7, with D perhaps matching TRBD1 or TRBD2 (5 bases each). Trimming pared 4 bases from V and 0 bases from J, leaving 7 bases between. The CDR3 sequence is 12 residues long. Germline-derived CDR1 and CDR2 are GTSNPN and SVGIG (reference sequence). DNA of the CDR3: TGTGCCTGGACAGGGAGCTCCTACGAGCAGTACTTC. This sequence encodes CAWTGSSYEQYF.

The chain joins TRBV4-1 to TRBJ2-3, with D perhaps given as TRBD1 or TRBD2 (5 bases each). Germline CDR1 and CDR2: MGHRA and YSYEKL. The CDR3 loop spans 14 amino acids. V lost 4 bases and J lost 5, with 13 bases in between. CDR3 sequence reads: CASSPGTSEDTQYF. CDR3 in DNA: TGCGCCAGCAGCCCCGGGACCAGCGAAGATACGCAGTATTTT.

V and J are TRBV7-8 and TRBJ2-2; D unresolved. Trimming shortened V by 1 base and J by 3 bases, and 9 bases separated the two germline ends. The CDR3 consists of 15 residues. Germline V gene lookup returns CDR1 SGHVS and CDR2 FQNEAQ. The chain's CDR3 is CASSLEGEYTGELFF. The CDR3 DNA reads TGTGCCAGCAGCTTAGAAGGAGAGTACACCGGGGAGCTGTTTTTT.

This clonotype was found a few times. The chain carries TRBV27 and TRBJ2-4; D may be TRBD1 or TRBD2 (5 bases each). The J call may be in error: the DNA end matches TRBJ2-7 better. The CDR3 consists of 13 residues. From germline, CDR1 is MNHEY and CDR2 SMNVEV (reference sequence). DNA of the CDR3: TGTGCCGGCACCGGGACGGGCTCCTACGAGCAGTACTTC. Its translation: CAGTGTGSYEQYF.

As regards this clonotype: This may arise from a read error, as a much more abundant clone is one base away. This chain joins TRBV15 and TRBJ2-6; possibly TRBD1 for D (5 bases). Germline V gene sequence: CDR1 LNHNV, CDR2 YYDKDF (reference sequence). This CDR3 has 14 amino acids. CDR3 coding DNA: TGTGCCACCAGCCCCCGGTCTGGGGCCAACGTCCGGACTTTC. It yields the protein CATSPRSGANVRTF.

This chain's CDR3 is CAINQEQGATTYEQYF. The CDR3 nucleotides are TGTGCCATCAATCAAGAACAGGGGGCTACAACCTACGAGCAGTACTTC. J is TRBJ2-7 and V is TRBV10-3, with 9 bases fitting TRBD1. CDR1 is ENHRY, CDR2 SYGVKD, per germline. This CDR3 spans 16 amino acids. V lost 7 bases and J lost 2; bases outside the gene matches: 12.

About this clonotype: This may come from a read error, since a much larger clone is one base off. V gene TRBV10-3 combines with J gene TRBJ2-5; 12 bases agree with TRBD2. The end of the DNA is better explained by TRBJ2-1, so the J call may be wrong. The CDR3 is made up of 15 amino acids. Germline loops: CDR1 ENHRY, CDR2 SYGVKD. The CDR3 loop is CAISGLAGVQETQFF. CDR3 nucleotides: TGTGCCATCAGTGGACTAGCGGGGGTCCAAGAGACCCAGTTCTTC.

The J gene is TRBJ1-1, the V gene TRBV19; D possibly corresponds to TRBD1 (6 bases). V lost 6 bases and J 6 bases, leaving 17 bases between the germline ends. The CDR3 covers 14 residues. Germline CDR1 LNHDA, CDR2 SQIVND (reference sequence). CDR3 DNA sequence: TGTGCCAGTAGCGTGTTAGCGGAGGGGGCTGAAGCTTTCTTT. Translating gives CASSVLAEGAEAFF. Looking up the rest from reference TRBV19 and TRBJ1-1 gives the full variable domain: DGGITQSPKYLFRKEGQNVTLSCEQNLNHDAMYWYRQDPGQGLRLIYYSQIVNDFQKGDIAEGYSVSREKKESFPLTVTSAQKNPTAFYLCASSVLAEGAEAFFGQGTRLTVV.

This chain connects TRBV7-2 to TRBJ1-3, with D unclear. This CDR3 spans 17 amino acids. V lost 0 bases and J lost 0, with 12 bases in between. In germline, CDR1 is SGHTA, CDR2 FQGNSA. CDR3: CASSLAHPGSSGNTIYF. The DNA of the CDR3 is TGTGCCAGCAGCTTAGCGCACCCAGGATCCTCTGGAAACACCATATATTTT.

V is TRBV2 and J is TRBJ2-7; tentatively, D is TRBD2 (6 bases). From germline, CDR1 is SNHLY and CDR2 FYNNEI. V gave up 5 bases and J gave up 12 bases, with 20 bases separating them. The CDR3 length is 13 residues. CDR3 amino acids: CASSRGLQETRYF. CDR3 in DNA: TGTGCCAGCAGTCGGGGACTCCAAGAGACCCGGTACTTC.

The chain links TRBV7-2 to TRBJ2-6, with D tentatively TRBD1 or TRBD2 (5 bases each). The V gene's germline CDR1 is SGHTA and CDR2 FQGNSA. This CDR3 is 18 amino acids long. With 5 bases removed from V and 3 bases from J, the gap between germline ends came to 20 bases. The CDR3 protein is CASSGVLGVSRGANVLTF. CDR3 in DNA: TGTGCCAGCAGCGGCGTACTGGGGGTTTCCCGTGGGGCCAACGTCCTGACTTTC.

The V gene is TRBV7-8, the J gene TRBJ2-1; the D is unclear. The J call may be mistaken, given a closer DNA end match to TRBJ2-7. There are 15 residues in the CDR3. The germline gives CDR1 SGHVS, CDR2 FQNEAQ. CDR3 bases: TGTGCCAGCAGCCCTAGTTCATACTCCTACAATGAGCAGTACTTC. The encoded protein is CASSPSSYSYNEQYF.

Ten or more counts support this clonotype. The genes are TRBV5-1 and TRBJ1-1; unclear D gene. This CDR3 region has 13 residues. V was shortened by 2 bases and J by 6 bases, with 11 bases between the two germline ends. The germline V gene encodes CDR1 SGHRS and CDR2 YFSETQ. CDR3 DNA: TGCGCCAGCAGCTTACGAGGAGCCCCTGAAGCTTTCTTT. It specifies CASSLRGAPEAFF.

The sample holds a few counts of this clonotype. This chain joins TRBV18 and TRBJ1-5; TRBD1 matches at 10 bases. Per the germline V gene, CDR1 is KGHSH and CDR2 is LQKENI. V was pared by 3 bases and J by 6 bases, with 5 bases of the junction left unmatched. The CDR3 sequence is 15 residues long. CDR3 nucleotides: TGTGCCAGCTCACCCGGACAGGGGGGAATTCAGCCCCAGCATTTT. Its protein product is CASSPGQGGIQPQHF. The full variable domain, in which reference TRBV18 and TRBJ1-5 provide the parts outside the CDR3, is NAGVMQNPRHLVRRRGQEARLRCSPMKGHSHVYWYRQLPEEGLKFMVYLQKENIIDESGMPKERFSAEFPKEGPSILRIQQVVRGDSAAYFCASSPGQGGIQPQHFGDGTRLSIL.

This chain joins TRBV12-3 or TRBV12-4 and TRBJ1-2; D is unclear. V lost 5 bases to trimming and J lost 8 bases, with 18 bases between them. This CDR3 is 14 amino acids long. The CDR3 DNA is TGTGCCAGCAGTCGCCTGACCACAGCTGGAGGCTACACCTTC. Protein sequence: CASSRLTTAGGYTF.

This clonotype was seen repeatedly, ten times or more. J is TRBJ2-7 and V is TRBV20-1; 8 bases match TRBD2. CDR3 length: 15 residues. V trimming: 0 bases; J trimming: 3 bases; junction bases outside the gene matches: 7. Germline V gene lookup returns CDR1 DFQATT and CDR2 SNEGSKA (reference sequence). CDR3 residues: CSARDLGLVSYEQYF. In nucleotides, the CDR3 is TGCAGTGCTAGAGATCTGGGACTAGTGAGCTACGAGCAGTACTTC.

This clonotype has more than one count but fewer than ten. The chain couples TRBV5-1 to TRBJ1-1; D remains ambiguous. This CDR3 is built from 16 residues. V was clipped by 1 base and J by 5 bases, with 18 bases between them. CDR1 SGHRS and CDR2 YFSETQ come from the germline V gene. The CDR3 bases are TGCGCCAGCAGCTTGAACCCTGCCGGGGTCAAAACTGAAGCTTTCTTT. Encoded protein: CASSLNPAGVKTEAFF.

This clonotype has ten or more counts. The chain uses TRBV4-2 and TRBJ2-5, with 13 nucleotides matching TRBD2. With 4 bases clipped from V and 5 bases from J, the junction kept 4 bases outside the gene matches. The CDR3 sequence is 15 residues long. Germline V gene lookup returns CDR1 LGHNA and CDR2 YNFKEQ. The CDR3 reads CASSPLTSGGETQYF. The CDR3 coding sequence is TGTGCCAGCAGCCCCCTGACTAGCGGGGGGGAGACCCAGTACTTC.

As to this clonotype: One base away lies a much larger clone, so this may be a sequencing read error. The chain joins TRBV5-5 to TRBJ1-2; D may be TRBD1 (5 bases). The length of the CDR3 is 13 residues. In germline, CDR1 is SGHKS, CDR2 YYEKEE (reference sequence). Trimming removed 1 base from V and 10 bases from J, with 14 bases in between. The CDR3 DNA reads TGTGCCAGCAGCTTGCGGGGGTCGGGAGACTACACCTTC. This sequence encodes CASSLRGSGDYTF.

As regards this clonotype: A much larger clone differs by one base, so this may be a read error. The chain uses TRBV4-2 and TRBJ2-5; possible D gene TRBD1, 5 bases. Germline assignment: CDR1 LGHNA and CDR2 YNFKEQ. The CDR3 consists of 19 residues. Trimming shortened V by 0 bases and J by 11 bases, and 31 bases separated the two germline ends. The CDR3 sequence: CASSQDLQGFPSGSNEQYF. Written as DNA, the CDR3 is TGTGCCAGCAGCCAAGATCTCCAGGGCTTCCCATCCGGGTCCAATGAGCAGTACTTC.

This chain joins TRBV7-9 and TRBJ1-1; possible D gene TRBD1, 6 bases. V lost 5 bases and J lost 1, with 11 bases in between. Per germline, CDR1 SEHNR and CDR2 FQNEAQ (reference sequence). The length of the CDR3 is 14 residues. The CDR3 loop reads CASSEDSSNTEAFF. DNA for the CDR3: TGTGCCAGCAGCGAGGACAGTTCGAACACTGAAGCTTTCTTT.

Turning to this clonotype: At one boundary the junction diverges from the germline segment, which might be a read error. The V call is TRBV5-1, the J call TRBJ2-2; TRBD1 matches at 8 bases. This CDR3 region has 15 residues. Germline V gives CDR1 SGHRS, CDR2 YFSETQ. CDR3 sequence (DNA): TGCGCCAGCAGCGCCGACAGGGGAACGGCCGGGGAGCGGTTTTTT. Its translation is CASSADRGTAGERFF.